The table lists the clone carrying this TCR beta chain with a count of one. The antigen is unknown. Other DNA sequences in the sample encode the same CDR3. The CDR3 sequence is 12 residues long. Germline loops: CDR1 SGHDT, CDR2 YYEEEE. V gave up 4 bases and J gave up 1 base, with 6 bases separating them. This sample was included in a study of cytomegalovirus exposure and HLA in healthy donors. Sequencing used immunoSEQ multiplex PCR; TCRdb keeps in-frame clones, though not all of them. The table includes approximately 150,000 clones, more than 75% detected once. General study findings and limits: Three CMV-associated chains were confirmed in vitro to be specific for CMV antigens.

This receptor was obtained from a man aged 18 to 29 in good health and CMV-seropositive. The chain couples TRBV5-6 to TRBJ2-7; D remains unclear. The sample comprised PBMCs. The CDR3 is CASSLLSYEQYF. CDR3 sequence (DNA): TGTGCCAGCAGCCTACTATCCTACGAGCAGTACTTC.